These 24 T cell receptor beta chains were all obtained from the same sample, sequenced in a study of OX40 agonist ivuxolimab in advanced cancers. Profiled with immunoSEQ multiplex PCR; TCRdb holds only in-frame clones, not every one. The sample includes tens of thousands of clones, more than 80% of them seen just once. The specimen was CD4+ or CD8+ T cells sorted from blood, collected in a trial of the OX40 agonist ivuxolimab. These receptors originate from an adult with an advanced solid tumor such as melanoma, head and neck, liver or kidney cancer.

The chain couples TRBV5-1 to TRBJ2-6; D is unresolved. This CDR3 has 13 residues. The germline CDR1 and CDR2 sequences are SGHRS and YFSETQ. V was trimmed by 5 bases and J by 1 base, leaving 4 bases between them. The CDR3 region has the DNA TGCGCCAGCAGGGAATCTGGGGCCAACGTCCTGACTTTC. Translated, it gives CASRESGANVLTF. The full variable domain, completed using reference TRBV5-1 and TRBJ2-6, is KAGVTQTPRYLIKTRGQQVTLSCSPISGHRSVSWYQQTPGQGLQFLFEYFSETQRNKGNFPGRFSGRQFSNSRSEMNVSTLELGDSALYLCASRESGANVLTFGAGSRLTVL.

The V gene is TRBV10-3, the J gene TRBJ2-7, with 11 bases that match TRBD2. Germline values: CDR1 ENHRY, CDR2 SYGVKD. V shed 3 bases, J shed 5 bases, and the junction held 6 bases outside the gene matches. The CDR3 runs to 15 residues. DNA for the CDR3: TGTGCCATCAGTGAAATGGGGACTAGCGGTAACGAGCAGTACTTC. Residues: CAISEMGTSGNEQYF.

This clone was counted between two and nine times. Other DNA sequences of this sample code for an identical CDR3. This chain uses TRBV2 with TRBJ2-7, with 11 nucleotides matching TRBD2. Germline CDR1 and CDR2: SNHLY and FYNNEI. After removal of 1 base from V and 0 bases from J, the junction contained 2 bases not matched to a gene. The CDR3 spans 16 residues. CDR3 loop: CASSEGTSGFSYEQYF. The CDR3 coding sequence is TGTGCCAGCAGTGAAGGGACTAGCGGGTTCTCCTACGAGCAGTACTTC.

J is TRBJ1-2 and V is TRBV6-5; tentatively, D is TRBD1 (6 bases). The V end lost 6 bases, the J end lost 2 bases, and 13 bases lay between the germline ends. This CDR3 is 14 amino acids long. CDR1 and CDR2 (germline): MNHEY, SVGAGI. CDR3 residues: CASSTRDTNYGYTF. CDR3 nucleotides: TGTGCCAGCAGCACCCGGGACACCAACTATGGCTACACCTTC.

This clone was counted once. This chain connects TRBV5-1 to TRBJ2-1; 10 bases are a match to TRBD2. V gave up 2 bases and J gave up 5 bases; unmatched junction bases: 4. The CDR3 loop spans 15 amino acids. Per the germline V gene, CDR1 is SGHRS and CDR2 is YFSETQ. The CDR3 sequence: CASSFLAGEHNEQFF. The CDR3 nucleotides read TGCGCCAGCAGCTTTCTAGCGGGAGAGCACAATGAGCAGTTCTTC.

The chain couples TRBV4-1 to TRBJ2-1; D unclear. Germline loops: CDR1 MGHRA, CDR2 YSYEKL. CDR3 length: 14 residues. V lost 1 base and J 10 bases, leaving 14 bases between the germline ends. The CDR3 DNA is TGCGCCAGCAGCCAAGCGGCCTCCCTGGAGGAGCAGTTCTTC. Protein sequence: CASSQAASLEEQFF.

The chain carries TRBV27 and TRBJ2-7; 7 bases are a match to TRBD2. J was trimmed by 0 bases and V by 3 bases; bases with no gene match: 2. Per the germline V gene, CDR1 is MNHEY and CDR2 is SMNVEV (reference sequence). The CDR3 is 14 residues long. CDR3 amino acids: CASSLGGSSYEQYF. CDR3 coding DNA: TGTGCCAGCAGTTTGGGCGGGAGCTCCTACGAGCAGTACTTC.

V gene TRBV6-6 combines with J gene TRBJ2-7; possibly TRBD1 for D (5 bases). This CDR3 spans 14 amino acids. Germline assignment: CDR1 MNHNY and CDR2 SVGAGI (reference sequence). V lost 2 bases, J lost 2 bases, and 10 bases lay in between. The CDR3 nucleotides read TGTGCCAGCAGTTACGTCAAGGGGCCCTACGAGCAGTACTTC. Amino acid sequence: CASSYVKGPYEQYF.

The chain employs TRBV18 and TRBJ2-7, with D unresolved. The CDR3 extends over 14 amino acids. V was cut by 3 bases and J by 3 bases, with 12 bases left in between. The germline CDR1 and CDR2 sequences are KGHSH and LQKENI. The CDR3 loop is CASSPPTMSYEQYF. The CDR3 DNA sequence: TGTGCCAGCTCACCGCCCACCATGAGCTACGAGCAGTACTTC.

The V call is TRBV9, the J call TRBJ1-1, with D unclear. Germline lookup yields CDR1 SGDLS and CDR2 YYNGEE. The V and J ends lost 2 bases and 4 bases respectively, with 9 bases between them. CDR3 length equals 13 residues. DNA for the CDR3: TGTGCCAGCAGCGTTTCGCAGGTCACTGAAGCTTTCTTT. Translated, it gives CASSVSQVTEAFF.

This clone appeared a single time. The V call is TRBV5-1, the J call TRBJ1-1, with D perhaps TRBD1 (6 bases). V lost 0 bases and J 5 bases, leaving 14 bases between the germline ends. Germline values: CDR1 SGHRS, CDR2 YFSETQ. This CDR3 comprises 15 residues. The CDR3 loop is CASSLEIGGKTEAFF. The CDR3 DNA reads as TGCGCCAGCAGCTTGGAAATAGGGGGTAAAACTGAAGCTTTCTTT. The full variable domain, rest sourced from reference TRBV5-1 and TRBJ1-1, is KAGVTQTPRYLIKTRGQQVTLSCSPISGHRSVSWYQQTPGQGLQFLFEYFSETQRNKGNFPGRFSGRQFSNSRSEMNVSTLELGDSALYLCASSLEIGGKTEAFFGQGTRLTVV.

The chain recombines TRBV6-6 with TRBJ1-1, with D possibly matching TRBD1 (5 bases). V shed 0 bases and J shed 3 bases, with 11 bases lying between them. The V gene's germline CDR1 is MNHNY and CDR2 SVGAGI (reference sequence). This CDR3 is built from 15 residues. CDR3 loop: CASSYSRIQDTEAFF. The DNA for the CDR3 is TGTGCCAGCAGTTACTCGAGGATACAGGACACTGAAGCTTTCTTT.

The rearrangement uses TRBV30 and TRBJ2-7; possible D gene TRBD1, 6 bases. Germline-derived CDR1 and CDR2 are GTSNPN and SVGIG (reference sequence). The CDR3 is made up of 13 amino acids. Between the trimmed V and J ends, which lost 5 bases and 2 bases, there was a span of 13 bases. The CDR3 loop is CAWDPGQAYEQYF. The CDR3 DNA reads as TGTGCCTGGGACCCGGGACAAGCCTACGAGCAGTACTTC.

The chain joins TRBV19 to TRBJ1-1; D not certain. The germline CDR1 and CDR2 sequences are LNHDA and SQIVND (reference sequence). Trimming took 1 base from V and 5 from J, leaving 26 bases between them. The CDR3 contains 19 residues. The CDR3 loop reads CASSIGTPAGPTWRTEAFF. For the CDR3, the DNA is TGTGCCAGTAGTATAGGCACCCCGGCGGGCCCCACATGGCGGACTGAAGCTTTCTTT. The whole variable domain, remainder taken from reference TRBV19 and TRBJ1-1, is DGGITQSPKYLFRKEGQNVTLSCEQNLNHDAMYWYRQDPGQGLRLIYYSQIVNDFQKGDIAEGYSVSREKKESFPLTVTSAQKNPTAFYLCASSIGTPAGPTWRTEAFFGQGTRLTVV.

The V and J genes are TRBV9 and TRBJ2-1, with D tentatively TRBD1 (5 bases). CDR1 is SGDLS, CDR2 YYNGEE, per germline. V lost 4 bases, J lost 8 bases, and 16 bases lay in between. CDR3 length: 14 residues. CDR3 nucleotides: TGTGCCAGCAGCCCCCGGGCCGTAGGGGATGAGCAGTTCTTC. Amino acids: CASSPRAVGDEQFF.

The gene calls are TRBV6-6 and TRBJ2-1, with 12 bases identical to TRBD2. CDR1 is MNHNY, CDR2 SVGAGI, per germline (reference sequence). V shed 2 bases and J 4 bases; nucleotides not matched to a gene: 3. This CDR3 contains 16 residues. The CDR3 nucleotides are TGTGCCAGCAGTTACGGGACTAGCGGGCCGTACAATGAGCAGTTCTTC. Its translation is CASSYGTSGPYNEQFF.

A single count supports this clone. This sequence joins TRBV7-8 and TRBJ1-1; the D gene is possibly TRBD1 (5 bases). V dropped 4 bases and J dropped 3 bases, with 21 bases sitting between them. This CDR3 is 17 amino acids long. The V gene's germline CDR1 is SGHVS and CDR2 FQNEAQ. The DNA of the CDR3 is TGTGCCAGCAGCTCCCACAAGGGGCTTCTTGGGGACACTGAAGCTTTCTTT. Amino acids: CASSSHKGLLGDTEAFF.

The rearrangement joins TRBV30 to TRBJ2-5; 7 positions agree with TRBD1. The junction had 9 bases not matched to a gene; V was cut back by 1 base and J by 1 base. The CDR3 contains 16 residues. CDR1 GTSNPN and CDR2 SVGIG come from the germline V gene (reference sequence). The CDR3 nucleotides read TGTGCCTGGAGTGCAAAACCAGGGACAGTCCAAGAGACCCAGTACTTC. Its translation is CAWSAKPGTVQETQYF.

The rearrangement joins TRBV10-3 to TRBJ1-1; D is possibly TRBD1 (5 bases). The CDR3 spans 13 residues. V lost 3 bases, J lost 2 bases, and 7 bases lay in between. Germline V lookup: CDR1 ENHRY, CDR2 SYGVKD. The CDR3 region is CAISEQANTEAFF. Written as DNA, the CDR3 is TGTGCCATCAGTGAACAGGCTAACACTGAAGCTTTCTTT.

V and J are TRBV19 and TRBJ2-5, with TRBD2 identical over 16 bases. The junction had 5 bases not matched to a gene; V was cut back by 1 base and J by 3 bases. Per germline, CDR1 LNHDA and CDR2 SQIVND (reference sequence). The CDR3 has 18 amino acids. The DNA of the CDR3 is TGTGCCAGTAGTATAGCTGGGGGACTAGCGGGAGGGAAAGAGACCCAGTACTTC. Translating it yields CASSIAGGLAGGKETQYF.

The J gene is TRBJ2-1, the V gene TRBV7-2; D might be TRBD2 (6 bases). This CDR3 is 15 amino acids long. Trimming removed 7 bases at V and 5 bases at J, with 18 bases between. Germline-derived CDR1 and CDR2 are SGHTA and FQGNSA. The DNA for the CDR3 is TGTGCCAGCACTCCATCGTATAGGAGGGACAATGAGCAGTTCTTC. Its translation is CASTPSYRRDNEQFF.

The rearrangement joins TRBV30 to TRBJ1-5; D call uncertain. Between the trimmed V and J ends, which lost 0 bases and 3 bases, there was a span of 12 bases. Germline CDR1 is GTSNPN and CDR2 is SVGIG (reference sequence). This CDR3 region has 15 residues. DNA of the CDR3: TGTGCCTGGAGTGTAATGGGAGGATACAATCAGCCCCAGCATTTT. Encoded protein: CAWSVMGGYNQPQHF.

J is TRBJ2-1 and V is TRBV11-3; 7 bases line up with TRBD2. V dropped 7 bases and J dropped 6; count of bases not matched to a gene: 12. The CDR3 totals 15 residues. Germline V gene data show CDR1 as SGHNT and CDR2 as YENEEA. DNA for the CDR3: TGTGCCAGCACCCGGAGGAGCGGGATGGCCAATGAGCAGTTCTTC. Translating it yields CASTRRSGMANEQFF.

The chain carries TRBV7-2 and TRBJ2-7, with a weak D call TRBD2 (5 bases). Germline assignment: CDR1 SGHTA and CDR2 FQGNSA. V lost 1 base and J lost 0, with 10 bases in between. This CDR3 comprises 15 residues. CDR3 region: CASSLGLGSSYEQYF. CDR3 in DNA: TGTGCCAGCAGCTTAGGGCTAGGGAGCTCCTACGAGCAGTACTTC.